The 32 T cell receptor beta chains given below trace back to one sample, sequenced in a study of blood T cell repertoires in COVID-19. Some clones are missing from TCRdb's copy, which holds only in-frame ones; the method was immunoSEQ multiplex PCR. The table has roughly 300,000 clones, about 90% seen once; the top ten hold more than 0.9%. Sequenced sample: PBMCs or T cells enriched from blood (not recorded which). These receptors were obtained from a woman in her twenties or thirties who had recovered from COVID-19.

CDR3 DNA sequence: TGTGCCAGCAAGGGTAGTCCGGGACAGTTATATGGCTACACCTTC. Amino acids: CASKGSPGQLYGYTF. The chain recombines TRBV28 with TRBJ1-2, with TRBD1 matching 7 bases. The CDR3 contains 15 residues. J gave up 5 bases and V 7 bases, and 13 bases lay outside the gene matches. Germline CDR1 is MDHEN and CDR2 is SYDVKM.

The rearrangement uses TRBV7-8 and TRBJ2-1, with 9 positions matching TRBD2. The V segment lost 1 base and the J segment 0 bases; nucleotides outside the gene matches: 10. The CDR3 spans 19 residues. Germline CDR1 reads SGHVS; CDR2 reads FQNEAQ. The CDR3 sequence is CASSLGPAGGMSSYNEQFF. The CDR3 DNA is TGTGCCAGCAGCTTAGGTCCAGCGGGGGGTATGAGCTCCTACAATGAGCAGTTCTTC.

This clone was counted once. The V gene is TRBV5-1, the J gene TRBJ2-1; TRBD1 matches at 7 bases. This CDR3 region has 16 residues. Germline trimming cut 2 bases from V and 1 base from J; bases unmatched to any gene: 6. Germline loops: CDR1 SGHRS, CDR2 YFSETQ. CDR3: CASSLQGFSSYNEQFF. CDR3 nucleotide sequence: TGCGCCAGCAGCTTACAGGGGTTCTCTTCCTACAATGAGCAGTTCTTC.

The rearrangement uses TRBV19 and TRBJ1-1, with no clear D. V was clipped by 3 bases and J by 4 bases, with 12 bases between them. Germline CDR1 reads LNHDA; CDR2 reads SQIVND (reference sequence). The CDR3 runs to 14 residues. The CDR3, as DNA: TGTGCCAGTAGTATTTTGGAGGGAGGCACTGAAGCTTTCTTT. Amino acids: CASSILEGGTEAFF. The variable domain in full, completed from reference TRBV19 and TRBJ1-1, reads DGGITQSPKYLFRKEGQNVTLSCEQNLNHDAMYWYRQDPGQGLRLIYYSQIVNDFQKGDIAEGYSVSREKKESFPLTVTSAQKNPTAFYLCASSILEGGTEAFFGQGTRLTVV.

The chain recombines TRBV4-1 with TRBJ2-1; 10 positions match TRBD2. V shed 4 bases and J 3 bases; nucleotides not matched to a gene: 15. Germline V gene lookup returns CDR1 MGHRA and CDR2 YSYEKL. The CDR3 runs 19 residues. CDR3 sequence: CASSPGGGASGGRYNEQFF. Written as DNA, the CDR3 is TGCGCCAGCAGCCCCGGGGGGGGTGCTAGCGGGGGACGCTACAATGAGCAGTTCTTC.

CDR3: CASSPQGAGANVLTF. CDR3 coding DNA: TGTGCCAGCAGCCCCCAGGGGGCTGGGGCCAACGTCCTGACTTTC. The chain has TRBV7-2 and TRBJ2-6, with 7 bases aligning to TRBD1. CDR3 length: 15 amino acids. Germline assignment: CDR1 SGHTA and CDR2 FQGNSA. The ends lost 5 bases at V and 2 bases at J; junction bases unmatched: 3.

The CDR3 DNA reads as TGTGCCAGCAGTTACGAGGCAGGGCCCGGGGAGCTGTTTTTT. Its translation is CASSYEAGPGELFF. V is TRBV6-6 and J is TRBJ2-2; D may be TRBD1 (5 bases). Germline CDR1 reads MNHNY; CDR2 reads SVGAGI (reference sequence). The CDR3 length is 14 residues. The V and J ends lost 2 bases and 6 bases respectively, with 10 bases between them.

The chain is built from TRBV6-5 and TRBJ2-1; TRBD1 matches at 11 bases. V shed 6 bases and J 6 bases; nucleotides not matched to a gene: 7. Germline CDR1 and CDR2: MNHEY and SVGAGI. This CDR3 contains 15 residues. The CDR3 sequence is CASRMGDRGTNEQFF. Here the CDR3 DNA reads TGTGCCAGCAGAATGGGGGACAGGGGGACCAATGAGCAGTTCTTC.

This clone was seen a few times. This chain's CDR3 is CASSPVRADTGELFF. The DNA for the CDR3 is TGTGCCAGCAGTCCGGTCAGGGCGGACACCGGGGAGCTGTTTTTT. The chain uses TRBV2 and TRBJ2-2; weak D call: TRBD1 (5 bases). CDR1 SNHLY and CDR2 FYNNEI come from the germline V gene. Deletions cut 5 bases from V and 3 bases from J, with 13 bases between. CDR3 length equals 15 residues. Based on the CDR3 plus reference TRBV2 and TRBJ2-2, the full variable domain is EPEVTQTPSHQVTQMGQEVILRCVPISNHLYFYWYRQILGQKVEFLVSFYNNEISEKSEIFDDQFSVERPDGSNFTLKIRSTKLEDSAMYFCASSPVRADTGELFFGEGSRLTVL.

This sequence joins TRBV28 and TRBJ2-1; TRBD2 aligns across 13 bases. Germline CDR1 and CDR2: MDHEN and SYDVKM. J lost 1 base, V lost 9 bases, and 6 bases had no gene match. The CDR3 loop spans 16 amino acids. The CDR3 sequence: CASTSGGAGSYNEQFF. CDR3 DNA sequence: TGTGCCAGTACTAGCGGGGGGGCTGGGTCCTACAATGAGCAGTTCTTC.

This clone was counted at least ten times. V and J are TRBV3-1 (or the pseudogene TRBV3-2) and TRBJ1-4; D is perhaps TRBD1 (6 bases). The germline gives CDR1 LGHDT, CDR2 YNNKEL (reference sequence). V lost 1 base, J lost 12 bases, and 12 bases lay in between. The CDR3 contains 13 residues. CDR3 protein: CASSQVAGGELFF. CDR3 nucleotides: TGTGCCAGCAGCCAAGTAGCTGGGGGCGAACTGTTTTTT.

The V gene is TRBV11-2, the J gene TRBJ2-1; 13 nucleotides line up with TRBD2. The CDR3 sequence is 12 residues long. Losses at the gene ends were 5 bases for V and 15 bases for J; bases not matched to a gene: 4. The germline V gene encodes CDR1 SGHAT and CDR2 FQNNGV. The CDR3 sequence is CASSPGLAGRFF. In nucleotides, the CDR3 is TGTGCCAGCAGCCCGGGACTAGCGGGGAGGTTCTTC.

This clone was seen a few times. The J gene is TRBJ1-3, the V gene TRBV10-2; D ambiguous. Germline assignment: CDR1 WSHSY and CDR2 SAAADI. The CDR3 contains 13 residues. The V gene lost 5 bases and the J gene lost 0 bases, with 5 bases spanning the gap. This CDR3 reads CASSPFSGNTIYF. In nucleotides, the CDR3 is TGCGCCAGCAGTCCATTCTCTGGAAACACCATATATTTT.

The chain employs TRBV9 and TRBJ1-2; 9 nucleotides agree with TRBD1. With V trimmed by 2 bases and J by 4 bases, 6 bases remained unmatched. Germline CDR1 and CDR2: SGDLS and YYNGEE. CDR3 length: 15 residues. The CDR3 is CASSVTTGQGYGYTF. The CDR3 DNA sequence: TGTGCCAGCAGCGTTACTACGGGACAGGGCTATGGCTACACCTTC.

DNA of the CDR3: TGTGCCATCTCTACAGGGGGGCAGAACACTGAAGCTTTCTTT. It encodes CAISTGGQNTEAFF. The genes are TRBV10-3 and TRBJ1-1, with TRBD1 matching 8 bases. The trim removed 8 bases at V and 1 base at J, leaving 6 bases unmatched. Germline values: CDR1 ENHRY, CDR2 SYGVKD. The CDR3 is 14 residues long.

As regards this clone: Other nucleotide sequences from this sample produce the same CDR3. The chain links TRBV18 to TRBJ2-5; 13 bases are a match to TRBD2. This CDR3 contains 17 residues. Germline assignment: CDR1 KGHSH and CDR2 LQKENI. The junction had 7 bases not matched to a gene; V was cut back by 1 base and J by 5 bases. The CDR3 here is CASSPQTSGGRAETQYF. In DNA form, the CDR3 reads TGTGCCAGCTCACCACAGACTAGCGGGGGGCGCGCGGAGACCCAGTACTTC.

V is TRBV19 and J is TRBJ2-1, with D perhaps matching TRBD1 (5 bases). V lost 6 bases and J 0 bases, leaving 12 bases between the germline ends. In germline, CDR1 is LNHDA, CDR2 SQIVND (reference sequence). The CDR3 consists of 15 residues. CDR3 residues: CASSQGVSSYNEQFF. In DNA form, the CDR3 reads TGTGCCAGTAGCCAAGGGGTGAGCTCCTACAATGAGCAGTTCTTC.

The V call is TRBV27, the J call TRBJ2-7; 10 nucleotides align to TRBD1. The V and J ends lost 3 bases and 4 bases, in that order; junction bases with no gene match: 3. The CDR3 runs to 14 residues. Per the germline V gene, CDR1 is MNHEY and CDR2 is SMNVEV (reference sequence). The CDR3 protein is CASSFGTGVYEQYF. Written as DNA, the CDR3 is TGTGCCAGCAGTTTCGGGACAGGGGTATACGAGCAGTACTTC.

The gene calls are TRBV19 and TRBJ1-5; tentatively, D is TRBD1 (5 bases). The CDR3 length is 17 residues. The V and J ends lost 11 bases and 2 bases respectively, with 25 bases between them. Germline values: CDR1 LNHDA, CDR2 SQIVND (reference sequence). CDR3 sequence: CASDRGREVGGNQPQHF. In DNA, the CDR3 is TGTGCCTCTGACCGGGGCAGGGAGGTAGGGGGCAATCAGCCCCAGCATTTT.

This rearrangement joins TRBV6-2 or TRBV6-3 to TRBJ2-5; 7 bases line up with TRBD1. In germline, CDR1 is MNHEY, CDR2 SVGEGT. The CDR3 totals 15 residues. The V segment lost 0 bases and the J segment 10 bases; nucleotides outside the gene matches: 11. CDR3 sequence: CASSYSETGTAIQYF. The CDR3 nucleotides read TGTGCCAGCAGTTACTCAGAAACCGGGACAGCAATCCAGTACTTC.

This sequence joins TRBV23-1 and TRBJ2-3, with 14 nucleotides matching TRBD2. TRBV23-1 is identified as an open reading frame with a role that is uncertain. The CDR3 loop spans 20 amino acids. V lost 1 base, J lost 5 bases, and 14 bases stayed unmatched. CDR3 nucleotide sequence: TGCGCCAGCAGTCAATTGGCGATAACGACTAGCGGGGGGGCCGTAGATACGCAGTATTTT. Protein: CASSQLAITTSGGAVDTQYF.

V usage is TRBV3-1 (or the pseudogene TRBV3-2) and J usage is TRBJ2-1; 7 bases agree with TRBD1. The CDR3 is made up of 17 amino acids. Germline assignment: CDR1 LGHDT and CDR2 YNNKEL (reference sequence). V shed 0 bases and J 5 bases; nucleotides not matched to a gene: 10. The CDR3 region has the DNA TGTGCCAGCAGCCAAGAGGCCAAGGGGACAGTAGACAATGAGCAGTTCTTC. Translation gives CASSQEAKGTVDNEQFF.

The chain uses TRBV7-9 and TRBJ2-1; TRBD1 is a possible D gene (6 bases). The CDR3 is 19 amino acids. Trimming removed 5 bases from V and 7 bases from J, with 30 bases in between. The germline V gene encodes CDR1 SEHNR and CDR2 FQNEAQ (reference sequence). Here the CDR3 DNA reads TGTGCCAGCAGCCCAGACCCCACTAACAGGGCCCTCGGAGCGAATGAGCAGTTCTTC. Translated, it gives CASSPDPTNRALGANEQFF.

This clone was observed a few times. CDR3 sequence reads: CAISDSSYEQYF. The CDR3 DNA is TGTGCCATCAGTGACAGCTCCTACGAGCAGTACTTC. The chain has TRBV10-3 and TRBJ2-7; D not resolved. From germline, CDR1 is ENHRY and CDR2 SYGVKD. Trimming cost V 3 bases and J 0 bases, with 3 bases left between them. This CDR3 has 12 residues.

The V and J genes are TRBV4-2 and TRBJ2-5; the match to TRBD2 covers 10 bases. Germline V gives CDR1 LGHNA, CDR2 YNFKEQ. Trimming cost V 0 bases and J 2 bases; bases outside gene matches: 3. This CDR3 is 16 amino acids long. The CDR3 spells CASSQETSGAQETQYF. CDR3 DNA: TGTGCCAGCAGCCAAGAAACTAGCGGGGCTCAAGAGACCCAGTACTTC.

The chain combines TRBV6-1 with TRBJ2-7; D possibly corresponds to TRBD2 (6 bases). Trimming cost V 2 bases and J 8 bases, with 7 bases left between them. CDR3 length equals 11 residues. From germline, CDR1 is MNHNS and CDR2 SASEGT. The CDR3 loop reads CASSERGKQYF. CDR3 DNA sequence: TGTGCCAGCAGTGAACGGGGGAAGCAGTACTTC.

The V and J genes are TRBV4-3 and TRBJ1-2, with D unclear. The CDR3 consists of 15 residues. Trimming cost V 1 base and J 4 bases, with 13 bases left between them. CDR1 and CDR2 from the germline V gene are LGHNA and YSLEER. The CDR3 region is CASSQGAKPSYGYTF. The CDR3 DNA reads as TGCGCCAGCAGCCAAGGGGCCAAGCCCAGCTATGGCTACACCTTC.

CDR3 residues: CASSLEWRDRVGYTF. CDR3 in DNA: TGTGCCAGCAGCTTAGAATGGAGGGATAGGGTTGGCTACACCTTC. This chain joins TRBV7-9 and TRBJ1-2; no firm D call. CDR1 and CDR2 (germline): SEHNR, FQNEAQ (reference sequence). The V end lost 1 base, the J end lost 7 bases, and 16 bases lay between the germline ends. CDR3 length: 15 amino acids. Full variable domain (missing parts from reference TRBV7-9 and TRBJ1-2): DTGVSQNPRHKITKRGQNVTFRCDPISEHNRLYWYRQTLGQGPEFLTYFQNEAQLEKSRLLSDRFSAERPKGSFSTLEIQRTEQGDSAMYLCASSLEWRDRVGYTFGSGTRLTVV.

This clone showed up just a few times. The V call is TRBV7-2, the J call TRBJ1-2; D possibly corresponds to TRBD1 (6 bases). In germline, CDR1 is SGHTA, CDR2 FQGNSA. CDR3 length: 14 residues. The germline V and J ends were trimmed by 3 bases and 4 bases, with 12 bases remaining between them. CDR3 DNA sequence: TGTGCCAGCAGCTTGGACAGCGCGATCTATGGCTACACCTTC. Translation gives CASSLDSAIYGYTF.

This clone is a singleton in its sample. V is TRBV7-2 and J is TRBJ2-1; D perhaps matches TRBD2 (7 bases). From germline, CDR1 is SGHTA and CDR2 FQGNSA. The CDR3 consists of 15 residues. Between the trimmed V and J ends, which lost 5 bases and 4 bases, there was a span of 15 bases. The CDR3 nucleotides are TGTGCCAGCAGCCTCGGGGGGCCGGAATACAATGAGCAGTTCTTC. This sequence encodes CASSLGGPEYNEQFF.

The V and J genes are TRBV5-4 and TRBJ2-1; tentatively, D is TRBD2 (7 bases). Trimming left V 4 bases short and J 3 bases short, with 17 bases between. Germline CDR1 reads SGHNT; CDR2 reads YYREEE (reference sequence). The CDR3 runs 16 residues. The CDR3 DNA sequence: TGTGCCAGCAGCCGGGTGCCGGGGGGCGGCTACAATGAGCAGTTCTTC. Its protein is CASSRVPGGGYNEQFF.

The chain employs TRBV15 and TRBJ1-2; unclear D gene. The CDR3 runs to 14 residues. Germline values: CDR1 LNHNV, CDR2 YYDKDF (reference sequence). V shed 0 bases and J shed 8 bases, with 13 bases lying between them. CDR3 DNA: TGTGCCACCAGCAGAGATTACGTCCAACGGGGCTACACCTTC. Its protein product is CATSRDYVQRGYTF.